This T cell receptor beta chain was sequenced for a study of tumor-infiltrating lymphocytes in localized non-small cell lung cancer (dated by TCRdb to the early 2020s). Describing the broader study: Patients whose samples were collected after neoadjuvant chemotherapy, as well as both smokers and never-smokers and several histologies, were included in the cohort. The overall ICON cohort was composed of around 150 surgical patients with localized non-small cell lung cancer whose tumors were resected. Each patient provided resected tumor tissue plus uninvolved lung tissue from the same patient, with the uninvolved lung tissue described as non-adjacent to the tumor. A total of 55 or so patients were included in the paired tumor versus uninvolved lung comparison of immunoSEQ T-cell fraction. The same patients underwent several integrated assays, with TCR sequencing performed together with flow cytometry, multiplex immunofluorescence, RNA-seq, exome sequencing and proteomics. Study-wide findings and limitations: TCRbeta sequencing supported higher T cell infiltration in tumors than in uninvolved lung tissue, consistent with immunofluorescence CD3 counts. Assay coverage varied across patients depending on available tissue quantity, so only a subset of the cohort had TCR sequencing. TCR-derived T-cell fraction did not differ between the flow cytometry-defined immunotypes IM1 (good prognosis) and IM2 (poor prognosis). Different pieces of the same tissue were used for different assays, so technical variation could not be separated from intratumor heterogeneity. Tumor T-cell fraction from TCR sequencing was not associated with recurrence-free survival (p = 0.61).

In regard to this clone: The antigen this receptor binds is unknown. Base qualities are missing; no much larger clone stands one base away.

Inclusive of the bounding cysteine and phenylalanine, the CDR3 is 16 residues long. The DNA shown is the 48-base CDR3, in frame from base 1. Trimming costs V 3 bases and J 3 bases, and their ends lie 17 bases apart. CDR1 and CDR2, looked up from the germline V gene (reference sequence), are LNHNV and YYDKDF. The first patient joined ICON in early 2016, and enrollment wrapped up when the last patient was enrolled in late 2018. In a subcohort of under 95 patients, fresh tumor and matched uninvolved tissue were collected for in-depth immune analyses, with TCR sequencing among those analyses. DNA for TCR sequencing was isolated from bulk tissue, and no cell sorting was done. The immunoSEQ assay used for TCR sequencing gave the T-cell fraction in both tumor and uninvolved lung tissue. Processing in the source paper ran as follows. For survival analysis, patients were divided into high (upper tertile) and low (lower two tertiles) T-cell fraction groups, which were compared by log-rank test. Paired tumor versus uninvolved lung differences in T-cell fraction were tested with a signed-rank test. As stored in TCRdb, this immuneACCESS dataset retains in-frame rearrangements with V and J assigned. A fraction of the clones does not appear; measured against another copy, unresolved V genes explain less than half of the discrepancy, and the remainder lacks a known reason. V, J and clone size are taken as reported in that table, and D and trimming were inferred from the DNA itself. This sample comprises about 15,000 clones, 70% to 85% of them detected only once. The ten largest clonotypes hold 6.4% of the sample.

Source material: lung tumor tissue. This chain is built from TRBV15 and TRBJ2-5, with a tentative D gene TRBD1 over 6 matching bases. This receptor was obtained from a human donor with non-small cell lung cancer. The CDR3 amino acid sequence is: CATSRSRGAGEETQYF. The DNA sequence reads TGTGCCACCAGCAGGAGTAGGGGCGCAGGGGAAGAGACCCAGTACTTC. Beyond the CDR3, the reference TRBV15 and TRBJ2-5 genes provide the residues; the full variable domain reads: DAMVIQNPRYQVTQFGKPVTLSCSQTLNHNVMYWYQQKSSQAPKLLFHYYDKDFNNEADTPDNFQSRRPNTSFCFLDIRSPGLGDTAMYLCATSRSRGAGEETQYFGPGTRLLVL.